These 30 T cell receptor beta chains came from one sample sequenced in a study of cytomegalovirus exposure and HLA in healthy donors. The PCR made use of 60 Vbeta and 13 Jbeta primers. Produced via immunoSEQ multiplex PCR; TCRdb's table is partial and in-frame only. The sample has more than 85,000 clones; under 85% are singletons. Input material: PBMCs. These receptors were collected from a man between 25 and 39 years old in good health and CMV-seropositive.

This rearrangement joins TRBV2 to TRBJ2-3; D remains unclear. There are 12 residues in the CDR3. Germline loops: CDR1 SNHLY, CDR2 FYNNEI. The ends were cut back, 7 bases at V and 12 bases at J, with 17 bases in the middle. Here the CDR3 reads CASTSRLLVQYF. Here the CDR3 DNA reads TGTGCCAGCACGAGCAGACTTTTGGTTCAGTATTTT.

The chain employs TRBV5-1 and TRBJ2-5, with D perhaps matching TRBD2 (6 bases). From germline, CDR1 is SGHRS and CDR2 YFSETQ. The ends were cut back, 1 base at V and 3 bases at J, with 13 bases in the middle. The CDR3 has 15 residues. The CDR3 here is CASSLMGGTEETQYF. Here the CDR3 DNA reads TGCGCCAGCAGCTTGATGGGCGGGACCGAAGAGACCCAGTACTTC.

V usage is TRBV7-9 and J usage is TRBJ2-7; 8 positions match TRBD2. The V gene's germline CDR1 is SEHNR and CDR2 FQNEAQ (reference sequence). The junction had 8 bases not matched to a gene; V was cut back by 5 bases and J by 5 bases. This CDR3 region has 14 residues. The CDR3 DNA reads as TGTGCCAGCAGCAAAGGTGGCGGGGGGAACGAGCAGTACTTC. It encodes CASSKGGGGNEQYF.

The CDR3 DNA is TGTGCCAGCAGTGAAGGACTAGCCTCAGATACGCAGTATTTT. The encoded protein is CASSEGLASDTQYF. The chain links TRBV6-5 to TRBJ2-3; 8 bases map to TRBD2. Germline CDR1 is MNHEY and CDR2 is SVGAGI. There are 14 residues in the CDR3. The trim removed 5 bases at V and 4 bases at J, leaving 5 bases unmatched.

J is TRBJ1-2 and V is TRBV21-1; TRBD1 is the table's D call and was not checked against the DNA. TRBV21-1 is a known pseudogene. The CDR3 extends over 21 amino acids. The CDR3 DNA reads as TGTGCCAGCAGCAATGGAAAGGTTCCGGGACAGGGAACAATTACTAACTATGGCTACACCTTC. Translating gives CASSNGKVPGQGTITNYGYTF.

The rearrangement joins TRBV10-3 to TRBJ2-2; 14 bases are a match to TRBD2. CDR1 ENHRY and CDR2 SYGVKD come from the germline V gene. The CDR3 is 17 amino acids. V lost 1 base and J lost 5; bases outside the gene matches: 3. CDR3 sequence: CAISEFGTSGGTGELFF. In DNA, the CDR3 is TGTGCCATCAGTGAGTTCGGGACTAGCGGGGGAACCGGGGAGCTGTTTTTT.

V and J are TRBV5-5 and TRBJ2-3; TRBD2 aligns across 7 bases. Germline-derived CDR1 and CDR2 are SGHKS and YYEKEE (reference sequence). The CDR3 consists of 15 residues. Trimming removed 4 bases from V and 4 bases from J; junction bases left unmatched: 9. CDR3: CASSEGAGVADTQYF. As DNA, the CDR3 is TGTGCCAGCAGCGAGGGTGCGGGGGTGGCAGATACGCAGTATTTT.

The chain couples TRBV28 to TRBJ2-3; D unclear. The V gene lost 5 bases and the J gene lost 0 bases, with 3 bases spanning the gap. Germline V lookup: CDR1 MDHEN, CDR2 SYDVKM. The CDR3 has 12 amino acids. Here the CDR3 reads CASSPSTDTQYF. CDR3 DNA sequence: TGTGCCAGCAGTCCAAGCACAGATACGCAGTATTTT.

V and J are TRBV5-4 and TRBJ2-1; 7 positions match TRBD2. CDR3 length equals 15 residues. Germline-derived CDR1 and CDR2 are SGHNT and YYREEE (reference sequence). Trimming removed 4 bases from V and 6 bases from J; junction bases left unmatched: 10. The DNA for the CDR3 is TGTGCCAGCAGCCTCTCGTTGGGGGGGGGCAATGAGCAGTTCTTC. Its protein is CASSLSLGGGNEQFF. The variable domain in full, completed from reference TRBV5-4 and TRBJ2-1, reads ETGVTQSPTHLIKTRGQQVTLRCSSQSGHNTVSWYQQALGQGPQFIFQYYREEENGRGNFPPRFSGLQFPNYSSELNVNALELDDSALYLCASSLSLGGGNEQFFGPGTRLTVL.

The chain couples TRBV4-1 to TRBJ2-5, with 8 bases lining up with TRBD1. CDR1 is MGHRA and CDR2 is YSYEKL in the germline V gene. The CDR3 runs to 17 residues. Trimming at V came to 1 base and at J to 4 bases, leaving 11 bases not matched to a gene. The CDR3 DNA reads TGCGCCAGCAGCCAAGGCCGCACGACAGGGGAGGTAGAGACCCAGTACTTC. Protein: CASSQGRTTGEVETQYF.

The chain uses TRBV7-9 and TRBJ2-7; a weak D match, TRBD2 (7 bases). V dropped 3 bases and J dropped 7 bases, with 13 bases sitting between them. The CDR3 has 13 amino acids. The germline CDR1 and CDR2 sequences are SEHNR and FQNEAQ (reference sequence). CDR3 in DNA: TGTGCCAGCAGCTTCTCGGGGGGCTTGGAGCAGTACTTC. As protein: CASSFSGGLEQYF.

This chain joins TRBV13 and TRBJ1-1; 9 positions match TRBD1. The CDR3 loop spans 16 amino acids. The V gene end was trimmed by 3 bases and the J gene end by 0 bases; junction bases not matched to a gene: 5. CDR1 is PRHDT, CDR2 FYEKMQ, per germline (reference sequence). The CDR3 region has the DNA TGTGCCAGCAGCTTCGGACAGGGGAACATGAACACTGAAGCTTTCTTT. Residues: CASSFGQGNMNTEAFF.

This clone is a singleton in its sample. The V and J genes are TRBV4-1 and TRBJ2-1, with D possibly matching TRBD1 (5 bases). V dropped 0 bases and J dropped 8 bases, with 5 bases sitting between them. Germline CDR1 MGHRA, CDR2 YSYEKL. The CDR3 covers 12 residues. The CDR3 nucleotides read TGCGCCAGCAGCCAAGACAGGGATGAGCAGTTCTTC. It specifies CASSQDRDEQFF.

The chain employs TRBV27 and TRBJ2-5, with D possibly being TRBD1 (5 bases). Gene TRBJ2-7 matches the end of the DNA better, so the J call may be wrong. The CDR3 spans 14 residues. CDR1 and CDR2 (germline): MNHEY, SMNVEV (reference sequence). The CDR3 sequence is CASSFQGPPYEQYF. The CDR3 coding sequence is TGTGCCAGCAGTTTTCAGGGCCCCCCCTACGAGCAGTACTTC.

The rearrangement uses TRBV19 and TRBJ1-1; a possible D gene is TRBD1 (6 bases). V lost 3 bases, J lost 5 bases, and 13 bases lay in between. The CDR3 spans 14 residues. CDR1 is LNHDA, CDR2 SQIVND, per germline (reference sequence). The CDR3 coding sequence is TGTGCCAGTAGTATCTGGACAGTAGAAACTGAAGCTTTCTTT. Translation gives CASSIWTVETEAFF.

About this clone: The same CDR3 is also encoded by other DNA sequences in this sample. J is TRBJ1-3 and V is TRBV29-1, with TRBD1 identical over 7 bases. There are 12 residues in the CDR3. V shed 4 bases, J shed 7 bases, and the junction held 4 bases outside the gene matches. The germline V gene encodes CDR1 SQVTM and CDR2 ANQGSEA. In nucleotides, the CDR3 is TGCAGCGTTGTACAGGGGACGAACACCATATATTTT. This gives the protein CSVVQGTNTIYF. Full variable domain (outside the CDR3, taken from reference TRBV29-1 and TRBJ1-3): SAVISQKPSRDICQRGTSLTIQCQVDSQVTMMFWYRQQPGQSLTLIATANQGSEATYESGFVIDKFPISRPNLTFSTLTVSNMSPEDSSIYLCSVVQGTNTIYFGEGSWLTVV.

The rearrangement joins TRBV12-5 to TRBJ1-2, with D uncertain. Germline CDR1 is LGHNT and CDR2 is FRNRAP. The CDR3 sequence is 14 residues long. Trimming removed 2 bases at V and 2 bases at J, with 9 bases between. CDR3 in DNA: TGTGCTAGTGGTTTGCGCAGGCAAAACTATGGCTACACCTTC. It yields the protein CASGLRRQNYGYTF.

This clone was seen just once. In nucleotides, the CDR3 is TGTGCCAGTAGTACAGCGGGGTATGAAGGTGAGACCCAGTACTTC. The encoded protein is CASSTAGYEGETQYF. The chain combines TRBV19 with TRBJ2-5; TRBD2 matches at 7 bases. The CDR3 runs 15 residues. CDR1 and CDR2 (germline): LNHDA, SQIVND (reference sequence). Losses at the gene ends were 4 bases for V and 5 bases for J; bases not matched to a gene: 10.

The chain employs TRBV10-2 and TRBJ1-5; D is perhaps TRBD1 (5 bases). Per the germline V gene, CDR1 is WSHSY and CDR2 is SAAADI. The CDR3 length is 13 residues. The ends were cut back, 8 bases at V and 4 bases at J, with 12 bases in the middle. CDR3: CASGPGPNQPQHF. Written as DNA, the CDR3 is TGCGCCAGCGGGCCAGGGCCTAATCAGCCCCAGCATTTT.

The genes are TRBV4-2 and TRBJ1-2, with 10 bases identical to TRBD1. Trimming removed 5 bases from V and 7 bases from J; junction bases left unmatched: 13. The CDR3 runs to 16 residues. Germline V CDR1 and CDR2: LGHNA, YNFKEQ. The CDR3 DNA reads TGTGCCAGCAGCACGGAGACAGGGGGCGAATGGGGTGGCTACACCTTC. This encodes CASSTETGGEWGGYTF.

The V gene is TRBV9, the J gene TRBJ2-1, with D hard to call. The CDR3 has 13 amino acids. The V end was cut by 0 bases, the J end by 2 bases, with 3 bases between. Germline assignment: CDR1 SGDLS and CDR2 YYNGEE. In DNA, the CDR3 is TGTGCCAGCAGCGTAGGGCCCTACAATGAGCAGTTCTTC. Amino acids: CASSVGPYNEQFF.

The V and J genes are TRBV7-2 and TRBJ2-7, with 11 nucleotides matching TRBD2. CDR1 is SGHTA, CDR2 FQGNSA, per germline. The CDR3 sequence is 15 residues long. V lost 5 bases to trimming and J lost 2 bases; unmatched junction nucleotides: 5. CDR3 protein: CASSPGLAGPYEQYF. The CDR3, as DNA: TGTGCCAGCAGCCCCGGACTAGCGGGCCCCTACGAGCAGTACTTC.

The chain employs TRBV6-4 and TRBJ1-2; 9 bases agree with TRBD1. The CDR3 has 17 residues. Germline V CDR1 and CDR2: MRHNA, SNTAGT. With 0 bases clipped from V and 8 bases from J, the junction kept 13 bases outside the gene matches. The chain's CDR3 is CASSDSSRNRGPQGYTF. CDR3 DNA sequence: TGTGCCAGCAGTGACTCGAGTAGGAACAGGGGGCCTCAGGGCTACACCTTC.

The rearrangement uses TRBV9 and TRBJ1-2; D perhaps matches TRBD1 (5 bases). V lost 4 bases and J 3 bases, leaving 10 bases between the germline ends. CDR1 and CDR2 (germline): SGDLS, YYNGEE. The CDR3 spans 13 residues. The CDR3 DNA reads TGTGCCAGCAGCCCGGGGGAGGACTATGGCTACACCTTC. Protein product: CASSPGEDYGYTF.

The V and J genes are TRBV7-3 and TRBJ1-4; TRBD1 aligns across 8 bases. CDR1 and CDR2 (germline): SGHTA, FQGTGA. This CDR3 is 15 amino acids long. J lost 0 bases, V lost 4 bases, and 1 base had no gene match. The CDR3 protein is CASSSGGTTNEKLFF. The CDR3 DNA follows: TGTGCCAGCAGCTCAGGGGGCACAACTAATGAAAAACTGTTTTTT.

This chain joins TRBV9 and TRBJ1-2; 11 bases align to TRBD1. Trimming at V came to 4 bases and at J to 10 bases, leaving 6 bases not matched to a gene. Germline values: CDR1 SGDLS, CDR2 YYNGEE. This CDR3 has 13 amino acids. The DNA for the CDR3 is TGTGCCAGCAGCCTTGCGGGACAGGGGGACTACACCTTC. It is translated as CASSLAGQGDYTF.

The CDR3 bases are TGTGCCAGCAGCTCGAGACAGAATTATAATTCACCCCTCCACTTT. Translating gives CASSSRQNYNSPLHF. The chain joins TRBV5-8 to TRBJ1-6; maybe TRBD1 (5 bases). CDR3 size: 15 residues. Germline-derived CDR1 and CDR2 are SGHTS and YDEGEE. The V end was cut by 3 bases, the J end by 4 bases, with 11 bases between.

CDR3 amino acids: CASSHRTGVTEAFF. The DNA of the CDR3 is TGCGCCAGCAGCCATCGGACAGGGGTAACTGAAGCTTTCTTT. V and J are TRBV4-1 and TRBJ1-1; 9 bases map to TRBD1. With V trimmed by 3 bases and J by 5 bases, 4 bases remained unmatched. Looked up from germline, CDR1 is MGHRA and CDR2 is YSYEKL. The CDR3 runs 14 residues.

This chain links TRBV9 with TRBJ1-6; 8 positions agree with TRBD1. The CDR3 extends over 15 amino acids. With V trimmed by 3 bases and J by 8 bases, 7 bases remained unmatched. Looked up from germline, CDR1 is SGDLS and CDR2 is YYNGEE. The CDR3 nucleotides are TGTGCCAGCAGCGGCGGACAGGGCGATGATTCACCCCTCCACTTT. Protein: CASSGGQGDDSPLHF.

The chain uses TRBV5-5 and TRBJ2-7, with 9 bases fitting TRBD2. The germline V gene encodes CDR1 SGHKS and CDR2 YYEKEE (reference sequence). V was clipped by 5 bases and J by 6 bases; unmatched bases: 9. The CDR3 has 14 residues. CDR3 loop: CASRLSGGGGEQYF. CDR3 DNA sequence: TGTGCCAGCAGACTTAGCGGGGGTGGAGGCGAGCAGTACTTC.